This TCR beta chain was sequenced during a study of molecular identifiers for immune sequencing clone quantification. Study results and limitations: Should identical TCR molecules share a barcode, the sizes of highly expanded clones could be underestimated.

Making the bulk TCR libraries relied on previously described methods and listed TCR primers. TCRdb reanalysed the PCR reads using MiXCR and keeps one entry per CDR3 protein. The sample lists about 640,000 distinct CDR3 sequences, 20% occurring once. CDR1 is SGHRS, CDR2 YFSETQ, per germline. The CDR3 sequence is 16 residues long. The V gene end was trimmed by 4 bases and the J gene end by 0 bases; junction bases not matched to a gene: 2. This clonotype came up many times. Its antigen is currently unknown. Sequencing used naive CD8+ T cells from blood, with Jurkat cell RNA spiked in. The subset here: FACS-sorted CD8+CD4-CCR7+CD45RA+ naive T cells. The sequence was obtained from a human donor in good health. Some libraries in this study had Jurkat cell RNA spiked in. V and J are TRBV5-1 and TRBJ2-3; 13 bases map to TRBD2. The CDR3 protein is CASSMTSGGSTDTQYF. DNA for the CDR3: TGCGCCAGCAGCATGACTAGCGGGGGGAGCACAGATACGCAGTATTTT.